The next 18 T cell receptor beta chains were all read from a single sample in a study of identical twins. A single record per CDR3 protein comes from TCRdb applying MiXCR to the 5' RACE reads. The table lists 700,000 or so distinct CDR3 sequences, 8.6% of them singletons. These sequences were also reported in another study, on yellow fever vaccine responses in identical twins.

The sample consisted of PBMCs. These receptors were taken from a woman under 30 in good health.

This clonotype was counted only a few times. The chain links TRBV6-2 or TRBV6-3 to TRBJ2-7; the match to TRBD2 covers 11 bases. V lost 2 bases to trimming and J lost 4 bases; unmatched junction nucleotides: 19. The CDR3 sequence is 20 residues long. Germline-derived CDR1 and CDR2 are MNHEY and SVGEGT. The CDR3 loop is CASSYRLAGNLRKSVYEQYF. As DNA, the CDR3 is TGTGCCAGCAGTTACAGACTAGCGGGAAATCTGAGAAAGAGTGTGTACGAGCAGTACTTC.

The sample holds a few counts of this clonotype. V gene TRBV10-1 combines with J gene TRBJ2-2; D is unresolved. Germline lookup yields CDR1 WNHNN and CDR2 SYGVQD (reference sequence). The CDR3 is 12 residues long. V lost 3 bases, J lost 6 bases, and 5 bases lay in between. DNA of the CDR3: TGCGCCAGCAGTGACTACGCCGGGGAGCTGTTTTTT. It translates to CASSDYAGELFF.

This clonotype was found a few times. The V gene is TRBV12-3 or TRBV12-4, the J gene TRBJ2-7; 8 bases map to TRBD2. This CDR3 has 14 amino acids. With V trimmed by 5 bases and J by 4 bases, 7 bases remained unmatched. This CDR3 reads CASSPGLVIYEQYF. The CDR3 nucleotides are TGTGCCAGCAGTCCGGGACTAGTCATTTACGAGCAGTACTTC.

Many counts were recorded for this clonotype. This CDR3 is CASSFASGRSYF. The CDR3 coding sequence is TGTGCCAGCAGTTTTGCCTCCGGTCGTTCGTATTTT. V usage is TRBV12-3 or TRBV12-4 and J usage is TRBJ2-3; D is ambiguous. This CDR3 spans 12 amino acids. The germline V and J ends were trimmed by 3 bases and 14 bases, with 15 bases remaining between them.

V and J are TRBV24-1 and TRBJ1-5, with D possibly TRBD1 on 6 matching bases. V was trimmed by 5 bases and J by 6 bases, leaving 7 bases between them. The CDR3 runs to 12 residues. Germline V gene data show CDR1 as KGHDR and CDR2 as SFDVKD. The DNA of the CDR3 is TGTGCCACCAGTGGAGGGGGTCAGCCCCAGCATTTT. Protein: CATSGGGQPQHF.

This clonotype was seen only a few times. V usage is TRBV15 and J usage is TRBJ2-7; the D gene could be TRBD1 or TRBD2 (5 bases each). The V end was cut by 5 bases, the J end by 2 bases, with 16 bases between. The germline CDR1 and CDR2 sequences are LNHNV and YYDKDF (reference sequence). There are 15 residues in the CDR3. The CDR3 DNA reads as TGTGCCACCAGCGACCGGGACCGGGCAACCTACGAGCAGTACTTC. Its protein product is CATSDRDRATYEQYF. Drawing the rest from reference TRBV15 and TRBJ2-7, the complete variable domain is DAMVIQNPRYQVTQFGKPVTLSCSQTLNHNVMYWYQQKSSQAPKLLFHYYDKDFNNEADTPDNFQSRRPNTSFCFLDIRSPGLGDTAMYLCATSDRDRATYEQYFGPGTRLTVT.

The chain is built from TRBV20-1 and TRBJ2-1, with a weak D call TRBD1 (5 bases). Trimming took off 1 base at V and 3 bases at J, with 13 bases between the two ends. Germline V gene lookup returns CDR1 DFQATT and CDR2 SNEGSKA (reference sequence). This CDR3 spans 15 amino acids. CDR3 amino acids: CSARGKGQGYNEQFF. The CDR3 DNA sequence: TGCAGTGCTAGAGGAAAGGGGCAGGGCTACAATGAGCAGTTCTTC.

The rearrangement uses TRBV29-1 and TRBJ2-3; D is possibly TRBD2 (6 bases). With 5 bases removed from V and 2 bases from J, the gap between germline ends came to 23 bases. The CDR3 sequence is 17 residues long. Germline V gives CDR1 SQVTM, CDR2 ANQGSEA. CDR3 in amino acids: CSVLGGQVGMLTDTQYF. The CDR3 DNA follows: TGCAGCGTTCTCGGAGGGCAGGTTGGGATGCTCACAGATACGCAGTATTTT.

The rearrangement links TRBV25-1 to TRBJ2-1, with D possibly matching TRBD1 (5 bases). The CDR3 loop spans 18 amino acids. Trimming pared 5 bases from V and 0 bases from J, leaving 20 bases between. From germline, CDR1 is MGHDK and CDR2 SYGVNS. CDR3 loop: CASSPQPLQATSYNEQFF. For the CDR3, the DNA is TGTGCCAGCAGTCCCCAGCCCCTACAGGCTACCTCCTACAATGAGCAGTTCTTC. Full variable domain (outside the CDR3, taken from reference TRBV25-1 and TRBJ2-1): EADIYQTPRYLVIGTGKKITLECSQTMGHDKMYWYQQDPGMELHLIHYSYGVNSTEKGDLSSESTVSRIRTEHFPLTLESARPSHTSQYLCASSPQPLQATSYNEQFFGPGTRLTVL.

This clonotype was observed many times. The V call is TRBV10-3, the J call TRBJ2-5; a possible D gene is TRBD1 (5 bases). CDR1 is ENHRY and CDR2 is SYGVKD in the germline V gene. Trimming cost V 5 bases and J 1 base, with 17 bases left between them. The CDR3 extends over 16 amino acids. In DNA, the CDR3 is TGTGCCATCAGTAGTCTAACAGGAGCAAGCCAAGAGACCCAGTACTTC. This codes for CAISSLTGASQETQYF.

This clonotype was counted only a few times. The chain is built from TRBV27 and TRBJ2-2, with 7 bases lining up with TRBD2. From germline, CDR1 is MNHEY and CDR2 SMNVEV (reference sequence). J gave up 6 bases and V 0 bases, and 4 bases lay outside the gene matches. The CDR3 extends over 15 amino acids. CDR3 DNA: TGTGCCAGCAGTTTATCGGGGGGGGTCCCCGGGGAGCTGTTTTTT. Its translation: CASSLSGGVPGELFF.

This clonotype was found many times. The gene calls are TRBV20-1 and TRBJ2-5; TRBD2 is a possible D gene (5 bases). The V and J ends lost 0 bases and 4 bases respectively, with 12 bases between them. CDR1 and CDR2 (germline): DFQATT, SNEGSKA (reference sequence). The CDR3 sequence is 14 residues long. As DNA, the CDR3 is TGCAGTGCTAGAGATCACTTCGGGGTAGAGACCCAGTACTTC. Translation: CSARDHFGVETQYF.

CDR3 sequence: CASSSTSSGGSSNEQFF. In nucleotides, the CDR3 is TGTGCCAGCAGCTCTACATCGTCAGGGGGTTCAAGCAATGAGCAGTTCTTC. V and J are TRBV7-2 and TRBJ2-1; 7 bases agree with TRBD1. CDR3 length equals 17 residues. V dropped 4 bases and J dropped 6; count of bases not matched to a gene: 15. In germline, CDR1 is SGHTA, CDR2 FQGNSA. The entire variable domain, with the rest obtained from reference TRBV7-2 and TRBJ2-1, is as follows: GAGVSQSPSNKVTEKGKDVELRCDPISGHTALYWYRQSLGQGLEFLIYFQGNSAPDKSGLPSDRFSAERTGGSVSTLTIQRTQQEDSAVYLCASSSTSSGGSSNEQFFGPGTRLTVL.

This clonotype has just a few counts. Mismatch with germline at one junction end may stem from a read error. The CDR3, as DNA: TGTGCCACCAGTGCTGGGGAGACTAGCAAAGATACGCAGTATTTT. It yields the protein CATSAGETSKDTQYF. V and J are TRBV24-1 and TRBJ2-3, with TRBD2 matching over 7 bases. Germline values: CDR1 KGHDR, CDR2 SFDVKD. There are 15 residues in the CDR3.

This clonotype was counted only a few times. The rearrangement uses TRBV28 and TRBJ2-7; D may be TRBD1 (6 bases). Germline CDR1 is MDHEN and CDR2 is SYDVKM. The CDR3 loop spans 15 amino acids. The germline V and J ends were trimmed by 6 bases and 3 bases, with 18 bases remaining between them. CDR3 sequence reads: CASRDSLGTYYEQYF. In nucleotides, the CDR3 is TGTGCCAGCAGGGACAGCTTGGGAACCTACTACGAGCAGTACTTC. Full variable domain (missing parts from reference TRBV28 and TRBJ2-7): DVKVTQSSRYLVKRTGEKVFLECVQDMDHENMFWYRQDPGLGLRLIYFSYDVKMKEKGDIPEGYSVSREKKERFSLILESASTNQTSMYLCASRDSLGTYYEQYFGPGTRLTVT.

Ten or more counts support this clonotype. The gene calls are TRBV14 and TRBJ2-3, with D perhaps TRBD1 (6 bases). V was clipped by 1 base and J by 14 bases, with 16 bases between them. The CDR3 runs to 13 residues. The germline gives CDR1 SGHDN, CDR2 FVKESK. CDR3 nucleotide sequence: TGTGCCAGCAGCCAAGTAACCAGGGGCAGCACGTATTTT. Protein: CASSQVTRGSTYF.

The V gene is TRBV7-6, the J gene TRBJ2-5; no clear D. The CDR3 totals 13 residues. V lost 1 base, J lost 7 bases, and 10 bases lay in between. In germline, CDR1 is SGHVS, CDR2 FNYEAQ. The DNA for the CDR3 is TGTGCCAGCAGCTTAGGTACCAAAGGGACCCAGTACTTC. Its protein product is CASSLGTKGTQYF. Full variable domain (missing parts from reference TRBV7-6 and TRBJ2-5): GAGVSQSPRYKVTKRGQDVALRCDPISGHVSLYWYRQALGQGPEFLTYFNYEAQQDKSGLPNDRFSAERPEGSISTLTIQRTEQRDSAMYRCASSLGTKGTQYFGPGTRLLVL.

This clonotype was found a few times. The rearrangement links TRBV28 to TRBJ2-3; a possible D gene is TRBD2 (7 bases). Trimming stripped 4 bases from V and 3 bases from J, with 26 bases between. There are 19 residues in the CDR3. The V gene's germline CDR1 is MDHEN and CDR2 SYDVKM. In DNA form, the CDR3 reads TGTGCCAGCAGTTCACCCCCCGGGGGGCACCTTAAATGGACAGATACGCAGTATTTT. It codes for CASSSPPGGHLKWTDTQYF.